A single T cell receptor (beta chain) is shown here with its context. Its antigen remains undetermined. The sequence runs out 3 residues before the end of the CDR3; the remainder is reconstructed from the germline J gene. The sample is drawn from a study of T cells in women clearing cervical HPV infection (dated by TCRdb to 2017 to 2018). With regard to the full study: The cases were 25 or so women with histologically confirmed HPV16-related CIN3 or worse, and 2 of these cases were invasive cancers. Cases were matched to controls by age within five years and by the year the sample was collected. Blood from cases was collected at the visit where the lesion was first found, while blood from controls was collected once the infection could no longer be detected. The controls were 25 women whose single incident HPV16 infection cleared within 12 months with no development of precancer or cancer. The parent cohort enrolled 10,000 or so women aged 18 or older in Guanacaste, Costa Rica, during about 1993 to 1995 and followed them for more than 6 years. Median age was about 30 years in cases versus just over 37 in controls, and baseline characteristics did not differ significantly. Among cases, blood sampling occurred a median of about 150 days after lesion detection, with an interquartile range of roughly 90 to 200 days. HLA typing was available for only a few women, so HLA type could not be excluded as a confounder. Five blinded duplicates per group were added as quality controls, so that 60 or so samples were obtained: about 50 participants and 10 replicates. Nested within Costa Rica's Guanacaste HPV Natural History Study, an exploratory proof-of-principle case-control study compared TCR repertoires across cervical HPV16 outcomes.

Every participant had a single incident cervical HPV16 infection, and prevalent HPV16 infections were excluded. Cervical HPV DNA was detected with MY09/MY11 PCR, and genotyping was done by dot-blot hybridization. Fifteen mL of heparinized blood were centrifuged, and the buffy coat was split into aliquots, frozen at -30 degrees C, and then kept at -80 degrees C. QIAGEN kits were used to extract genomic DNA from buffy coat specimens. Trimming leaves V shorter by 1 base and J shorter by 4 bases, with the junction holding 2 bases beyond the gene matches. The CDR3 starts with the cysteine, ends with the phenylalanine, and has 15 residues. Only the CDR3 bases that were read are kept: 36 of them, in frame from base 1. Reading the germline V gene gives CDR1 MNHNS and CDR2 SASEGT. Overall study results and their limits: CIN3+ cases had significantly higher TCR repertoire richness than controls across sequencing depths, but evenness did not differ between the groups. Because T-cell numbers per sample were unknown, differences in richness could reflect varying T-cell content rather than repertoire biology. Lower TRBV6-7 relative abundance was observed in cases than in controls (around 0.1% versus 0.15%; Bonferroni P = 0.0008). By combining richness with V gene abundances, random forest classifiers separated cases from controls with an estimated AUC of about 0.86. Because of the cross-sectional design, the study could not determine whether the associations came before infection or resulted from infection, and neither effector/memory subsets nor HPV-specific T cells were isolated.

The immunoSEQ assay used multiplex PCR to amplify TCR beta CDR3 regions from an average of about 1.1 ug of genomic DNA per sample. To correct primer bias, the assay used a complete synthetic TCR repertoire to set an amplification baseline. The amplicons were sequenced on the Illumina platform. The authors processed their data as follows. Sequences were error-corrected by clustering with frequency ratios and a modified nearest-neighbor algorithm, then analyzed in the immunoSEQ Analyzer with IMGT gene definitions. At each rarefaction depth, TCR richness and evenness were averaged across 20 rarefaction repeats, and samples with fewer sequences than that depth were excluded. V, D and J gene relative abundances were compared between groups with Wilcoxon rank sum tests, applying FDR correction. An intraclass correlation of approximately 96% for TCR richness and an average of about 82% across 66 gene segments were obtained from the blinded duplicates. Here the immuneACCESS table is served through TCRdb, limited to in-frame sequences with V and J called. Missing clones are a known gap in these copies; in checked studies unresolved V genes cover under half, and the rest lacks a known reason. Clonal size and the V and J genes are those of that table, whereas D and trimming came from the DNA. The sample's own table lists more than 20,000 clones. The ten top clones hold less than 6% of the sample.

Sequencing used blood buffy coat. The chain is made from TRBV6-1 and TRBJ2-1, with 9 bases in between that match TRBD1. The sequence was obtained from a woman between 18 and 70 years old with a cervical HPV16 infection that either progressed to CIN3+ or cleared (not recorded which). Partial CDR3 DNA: TGTGCCAGCAGTGAAGGACAGGGGGGATACAATGAG. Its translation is CASSEGQGGYNE. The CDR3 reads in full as CASSEGQGGYNEQFF.